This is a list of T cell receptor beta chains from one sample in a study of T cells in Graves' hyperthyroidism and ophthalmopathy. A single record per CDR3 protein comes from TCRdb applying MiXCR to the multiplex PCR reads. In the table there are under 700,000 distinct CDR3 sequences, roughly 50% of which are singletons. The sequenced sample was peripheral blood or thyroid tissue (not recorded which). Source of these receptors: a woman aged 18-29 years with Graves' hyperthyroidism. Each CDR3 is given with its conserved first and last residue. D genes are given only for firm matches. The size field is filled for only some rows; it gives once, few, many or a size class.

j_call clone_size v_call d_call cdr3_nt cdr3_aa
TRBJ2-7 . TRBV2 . TGTGCCAGCAGTGAAGGCAGGTCCTTTCCGTACTTC CASSEGRSFPYF
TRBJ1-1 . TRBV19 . TGTCCCAGTAGTCTCGGTGTAATGAACACTGAAGCTTTCTTT CPSSLGVMNTEAFF
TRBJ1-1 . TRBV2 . TGCGCCAGCAGCCCGTGGAGAGGGGAAGAAGCTGAAGCTTTCTTT CASSPWRGEEAEAFF
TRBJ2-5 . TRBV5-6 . TGTGCCAGCAGCTTGATGGGGGCGATATCGGAGACCCAGTACTTC CASSLMGAISETQYF
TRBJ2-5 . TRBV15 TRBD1 TGTGCCACCAGCAGAGTGGGGACAGGGTGGGGGGAGACCCAGTACTTC CATSRVGTGWGETQYF
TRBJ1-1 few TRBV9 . TGTGCCAGCAGCGTGGGCGTGATCACTGAAGCTTTCTTT CASSVGVITEAFF
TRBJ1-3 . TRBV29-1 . TGCAGCGTGGGGAGGGCGTCTGGCACCATATATTTT CSVGRASGTIYF
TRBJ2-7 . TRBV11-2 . TGTGCCAGCAGCTTGTTGGGTACGGCCCGGGGCGAGCAGTACTTC CASSLLGTARGEQYF
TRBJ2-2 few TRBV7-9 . TGTGCCAGCAGCCTCCTCTACAGGGATGCGAACACCGGGGAGCTGTTTTTT CASSLLYRDANTGELFF
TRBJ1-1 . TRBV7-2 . TGTGCCAGCAGCCCGACCCGCGGGGCTGAAGCTTTCTTT CASSPTRGAEAFF
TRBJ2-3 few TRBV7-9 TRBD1 TGTGCCAGCAGCGGAACAGGGGGCGATACGCAGTATTTT CASSGTGGDTQYF
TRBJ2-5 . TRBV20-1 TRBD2 TGCAGTGCTAGACCCGGACTAGCGGGAAGAGAGACCCAGTACTTC CSARPGLAGRETQYF
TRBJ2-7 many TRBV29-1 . TGCAGCGTTGAAGTTAGAGCCTACGAGCAGTACTTC CSVEVRAYEQYF
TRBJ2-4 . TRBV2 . TGTGCCAGCAGTGAACGGGACATTCAGTACTTC CASSERDIQYF
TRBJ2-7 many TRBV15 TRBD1 TGTGCCACCAGCAGAGTAGAGACAGGGAGTGACGAGCAGTACTTC CATSRVETGSDEQYF
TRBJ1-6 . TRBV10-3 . TGTGCCATCAGTGTCGGCCCTGAAAATTCACCCCTCCACTTT CAISVGPENSPLHF
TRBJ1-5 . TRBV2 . TGTGCCAGCAGTTTGAGTTTCGGCAGGGTGGGTCAGCCCCAGCATTTT CASSLSFGRVGQPQHF
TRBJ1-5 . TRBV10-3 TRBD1 TGTGCCATCAGTGCGAATGTAGGGGGCTTACAGCCCCAGCATTTT CAISANVGGLQPQHF
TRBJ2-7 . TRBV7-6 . TGTGCCAGCAGCCACCCACGGGAAAGGCAGGGGACGTACGAGCAGTACTTC CASSHPRERQGTYEQYF
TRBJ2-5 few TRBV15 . TGTGCCACCAGCAGAACTCTAGCGATACAAGAGACCCAGTACTTC CATSRTLAIQETQYF
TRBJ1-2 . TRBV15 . TGTGCCACCAGCACCCGGGACGGGAAAGGCTACACCTTC CATSTRDGKGYTF
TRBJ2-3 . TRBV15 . TGTGCCACCAGCAGGGAGTGGGGGCCAGATACGCAGTATTTT CATSREWGPDTQYF
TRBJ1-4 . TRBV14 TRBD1 TGTGCCAGCAGCCATGGATGGTCAGGGGGAAATGAAAAACTGTTTTTT CASSHGWSGGNEKLFF
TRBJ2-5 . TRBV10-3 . TGTGCCAGCAGTTACTTACTAGCCCATGAGACCCAGTACTTC CASSYLLAHETQYF
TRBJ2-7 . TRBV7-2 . TGTGCCAGCAGCCAAGATGCGAAAGTGTACGAGCAGTACTTC CASSQDAKVYEQYF
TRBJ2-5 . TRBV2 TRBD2 TGTGCCAGCAGGGGGACTAGCGGGTCCACCGGGGAGACCCAGTACTTC CASRGTSGSTGETQYF
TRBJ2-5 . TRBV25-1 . TGTGCCAGCAGTGAACAGGGGCTTCATGAGACCCAGTACTTC CASSEQGLHETQYF
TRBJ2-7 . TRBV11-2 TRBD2 TGTGCCAGCAGCCAACCGGGACTAGCGGGGCACGAGCAGTACTTC CASSQPGLAGHEQYF
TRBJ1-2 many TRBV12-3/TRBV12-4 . TGTGCCAGCAGTTTGGGCGACAGAGGCTATGGCTACACCTTC CASSLGDRGYGYTF
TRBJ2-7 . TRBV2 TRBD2 TGTGCCAGCAGTGACGGACTAGCGGGAGGGGGGATTGACGAGCAGTACTTC CASSDGLAGGGIDEQYF
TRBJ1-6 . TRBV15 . TGTGCCACCAGCAAGCGATCAGGGCGTTCACCCCTCCACTTT CATSKRSGRSPLHF
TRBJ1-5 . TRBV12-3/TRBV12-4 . TGTGCCAGCAGTTTAAGCCAAAGGGGAGCCAAGCATTTT CASSLSQRGAKHF
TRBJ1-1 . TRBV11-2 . TGTGCCAGCAGCTTAGTAGGACGAGAGATTATGAACACTGAAGCTTTCTTT CASSLVGREIMNTEAFF
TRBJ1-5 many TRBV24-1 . TGTGCCACCAGTGTTGGGTACAATCAGCCCCAGCATTTT CATSVGYNQPQHF
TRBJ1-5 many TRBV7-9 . TGTGCCAGCAGCCGATCGGGGAACAATCAGCCCCAGCATTTT CASSRSGNNQPQHF
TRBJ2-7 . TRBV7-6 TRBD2 TGTGCCAGCACAGCGGGAAGTATCTACGAGCAGTACTTC CASTAGSIYEQYF
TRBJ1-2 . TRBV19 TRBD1 TGTGCCAGTAGTATGGACAGGGCCCATGGCTACACCTTC CASSMDRAHGYTF
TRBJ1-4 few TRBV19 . TGTGCCAGTAGTATTGTGAGGGAAAAACTGTTTTTT CASSIVREKLFF
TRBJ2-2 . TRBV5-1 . TGCGCCAGCAGCTTGAGCGAAGGGTTAGTCGGGGAGCTGTTTTTT CASSLSEGLVGELFF
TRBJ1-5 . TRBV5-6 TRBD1 TGTGCCAGCAGTCAATTCCGGGACAGCTATAGCAATCAGCCCCAGCATTTT CASSQFRDSYSNQPQHF
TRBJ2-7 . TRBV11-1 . TGTGCCAGCAGCTCCCTAGGGGGATTGTACGAGCAGTACTTC CASSSLGGLYEQYF
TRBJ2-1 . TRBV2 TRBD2 TGTGCCAGCAGAGAGCTAGCGGGAGCGTCCTACAATGAGCAGTTCTTC CASRELAGASYNEQFF
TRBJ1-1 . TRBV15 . TGTGCCACCAGCAGGTTCGCTCGTTCTGAAGCTTTCTTT CATSRFARSEAFF
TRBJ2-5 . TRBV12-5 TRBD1 TGTGCCAGCTCAACAGGGGTCAGTGGGGAGACCCAGTACTTC CASSTGVSGETQYF
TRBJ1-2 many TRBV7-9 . TGTGCCAGCAGCCACGGGCAGGTCGTTGGCTACACCTTC CASSHGQVVGYTF
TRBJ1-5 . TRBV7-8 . TGTGCCAGCAGTTTAAAGGGAATCAATCAGCCCCAGCATTTT CASSLKGINQPQHF
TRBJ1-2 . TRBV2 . TGTGCCAGCAGTGATGGAGCTAACTATGGCTACACCTTC CASSDGANYGYTF
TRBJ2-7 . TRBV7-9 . TGTGCCAGCAGCTCCGTCCGCGGGCAGCTCTCCTACGAGCAGTACTTC CASSSVRGQLSYEQYF
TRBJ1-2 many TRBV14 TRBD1 TGTGCCAGCAGCGCCACAGGGGGCTATGGCTACACCTTC CASSATGGYGYTF